This is a list of T cell receptor beta chains from one sample in a study of control samples from healthy donors and cancer patients. TCRdb's table, derived via immunoSEQ multiplex PCR, lists solely in-frame clones and lacks some. The sample records approximately 86,000 clones, approximately 95% being singletons. The sequencing input was blood. Receptor source: a woman aged 25 to 45 in good health. CDR3s include the opening cysteine and the closing phenylalanine or tryptophan. A D gene is named only where the DNA matches it firmly. Size values are once, few and many counts, or a class for expanded clones, and some rows have none.

size: NA
V: TRBV9
D: TRBD1
J: TRBJ2-1
CDR3: CASSVEVGQGMYNEQFF
DNA: TGTGCCAGCAGCGTAGAAGTCGGACAGGGGATGTACAATGAGCAGTTCTTC

size: few
V: TRBV29-1
D: NA
J: TRBJ2-1
CDR3: CSVEVAVYNEQFF
DNA: TGCAGCGTTGAAGTAGCGGTCTACAATGAGCAGTTCTTC

size: NA
V: TRBV6-5
D: NA
J: TRBJ1-6
CDR3: CASRPGPRNSPLHF
DNA: TGTGCCAGCAGGCCGGGACCAAGGAATTCACCCCTCCACTTT

size: NA
V: TRBV3-1/TRBV3-2
D: TRBD1
J: TRBJ2-7
CDR3: CASSQEHRGDYEQYF
DNA: TGTGCCAGCAGCCAAGAGCACAGGGGAGACTACGAGCAGTACTTC

size: NA
V: TRBV6-1
D: TRBD2
J: TRBJ2-3
CDR3: CASSEGFGGGRTNTQYF
DNA: TGTGCCAGCAGTGAAGGGTTTGGCGGGGGTAGGACTAATACGCAGTATTTT

size: NA
V: TRBV11-3
D: NA
J: TRBJ2-1
CDR3: CARKYWRSSYNEQFF
DNA: TGTGCCAGGAAATACTGGAGAAGCTCCTACAATGAGCAGTTCTTC

size: NA
V: TRBV7-7
D: NA
J: TRBJ2-2
CDR3: CASSLGTGELFF
DNA: TGTGCTAGCAGCTTGGGCACCGGGGAGCTGTTTTTT

size: NA
V: TRBV4-1
D: NA
J: TRBJ2-2
CDR3: CASSQGVQRAGELFF
DNA: TGCGCCAGCAGCCAAGGAGTACAGAGGGCTGGGGAGCTGTTTTTT

size: NA
V: TRBV3-1/TRBV3-2
D: NA
J: TRBJ2-3
CDR3: CASSHWETDTQYF
DNA: TGTGCCAGCAGCCACTGGGAGACAGATACGCAGTATTTT

size: NA
V: TRBV2
D: NA
J: TRBJ1-1
CDR3: CASSEQGYAEAFF
DNA: TGTGCCAGCAGTGAACAGGGGTACGCTGAAGCTTTCTTT

size: NA
V: TRBV7-9
D: NA
J: TRBJ2-3
CDR3: CASSFGQPDTQYF
DNA: TGTGCCAGCAGCTTCGGGCAGCCAGATACGCAGTATTTT

size: NA
V: TRBV5-4
D: NA
J: TRBJ2-7
CDR3: CASSVKMGKWTASYEQYF
DNA: TGTGCCAGCAGCGTGAAGATGGGGAAATGGACAGCCTCCTACGAGCAGTACTTC

size: NA
V: TRBV6-5
D: NA
J: TRBJ1-2
CDR3: CASSYPTENYGYTF
DNA: TGTGCCAGCAGCTACCCAACCGAGAACTATGGCTACACCTTC

size: NA
V: TRBV18
D: NA
J: TRBJ1-1
CDR3: CASSPSQGITEAFF
DNA: TGTGCCAGCTCACCATCTCAGGGTATCACTGAAGCTTTCTTT

size: NA
V: TRBV10-3
D: NA
J: TRBJ2-3
CDR3: CAISYTEGTDTQYF
DNA: TGTGCCATCAGTTACACGGAAGGCACAGATACGCAGTATTTT

size: NA
V: TRBV7-9
D: TRBD1
J: TRBJ1-3
CDR3: CASSLGTGGAANTIYF
DNA: TGTGCCAGCAGCTTAGGGACAGGGGGTGCAGCAAACACCATATATTTT

size: NA
V: TRBV28
D: TRBD1
J: TRBJ2-7
CDR3: CASRGGTGGTYEQYF
DNA: TGTGCCAGCAGGGGCGGGACAGGGGGGACCTACGAGCAGTACTTC

size: NA
V: TRBV4-1
D: TRBD1
J: TRBJ1-1
CDR3: CASSQAFRQGASRNTEAFF
DNA: TGCGCCAGCAGCCAAGCGTTTCGACAGGGGGCGAGCCGGAACACTGAAGCTTTCTTT

size: NA
V: TRBV11-3
D: NA
J: TRBJ2-7
CDR3: CASSYRDGTYEQYF
DNA: TGTGCCAGCAGTTACCGGGACGGCACCTACGAGCAGTACTTC

size: NA
V: TRBV4-1
D: NA
J: TRBJ1-2
CDR3: CASSQEAAQAATNYGYTF
DNA: TGCGCCAGCAGCCAAGAGGCTGCACAGGCAGCTACCAACTATGGCTACACCTTC

size: NA
V: TRBV2
D: TRBD1
J: TRBJ1-1
CDR3: CASSGTGGMNTEAFF
DNA: TGTGCCAGCAGTGGTACAGGGGGTATGAACACTGAAGCTTTCTTT

size: NA
V: TRBV2
D: NA
J: TRBJ2-5
CDR3: CASRSVGTPQETQYF
DNA: TGTGCCAGCAGGAGCGTCGGGACTCCCCAAGAGACCCAGTACTTC

size: NA
V: TRBV14
D: TRBD2
J: TRBJ2-1
CDR3: CASSRRGLAVNEQFF
DNA: TGTGCCAGCAGCCGAAGGGGACTAGCGGTCAATGAGCAGTTCTTC

size: NA
V: TRBV5-1
D: NA
J: TRBJ1-4
CDR3: CASSWGSDEKLFF
DNA: TGCGCCAGCAGCTGGGGGTCGGATGAAAAACTGTTTTTT

size: NA
V: TRBV3-1/TRBV3-2
D: NA
J: TRBJ2-7
CDR3: CASSQGGGLAATYEQYF
DNA: TGTGCCAGCAGCCAAGGGGGGGGGCTAGCGGCAACCTACGAGCAGTACTTC

size: NA
V: TRBV6-5
D: NA
J: TRBJ2-1
CDR3: CASNPPREQFF
DNA: TGTGCCAGCAACCCCCCCCGGGAGCAGTTCTTC

size: NA
V: TRBV20-1
D: NA
J: TRBJ2-1
CDR3: CSASSGHDYNEQFF
DNA: TGCAGTGCTAGTTCGGGGCACGATTACAATGAGCAGTTCTTC

size: once
V: TRBV28
D: TRBD1
J: TRBJ1-5
CDR3: CASTFGTGMSQPQHF
DNA: TGTGCCAGCACCTTTGGGACAGGGATGAGTCAGCCCCAGCATTTT

size: NA
V: TRBV6-5
D: NA
J: TRBJ1-2
CDR3: CASSYSGGNYGYTF
DNA: TGTGCCAGCAGTTACTCGGGGGGGAACTATGGCTACACCTTC

size: few
V: TRBV19
D: NA
J: TRBJ1-6
CDR3: CASNPTGTNSPLHF
DNA: TGTGCCAGTAATCCTACGGGGACGAATTCACCCCTCCACTTT

size: NA
V: TRBV30
D: NA
J: TRBJ2-7
CDR3: CAWSSGTTYEQYF
DNA: TGTGCCTGGAGTTCTGGAACGACCTACGAGCAGTACTTC

size: NA
V: TRBV6-5
D: NA
J: TRBJ1-2
CDR3: CASSYIRGIYGYTF
DNA: TGTGCCAGCAGTTACATCAGGGGTATTTATGGCTACACCTTC

size: once
V: TRBV6-1
D: NA
J: TRBJ2-7
CDR3: CASSEGVGVYEQYF
DNA: TGTGCCAGCAGTGAAGGGGTAGGGGTGTACGAGCAGTACTTC

size: NA
V: TRBV29-1
D: TRBD1
J: TRBJ1-2
CDR3: CSVEAGTGYGYTF
DNA: TGCAGCGTCGAAGCCGGGACAGGCTATGGCTACACCTTC

size: NA
V: TRBV13
D: NA
J: TRBJ1-1
CDR3: CASSSRDLNTEAFF
DNA: TGTGCCAGCAGCTCGCGGGACCTAAACACTGAAGCTTTCTTT

size: NA
V: TRBV19
D: NA
J: TRBJ1-5
CDR3: CASNGENQPQHF
DNA: TGTGCCAGTAACGGAGAGAATCAGCCCCAGCATTTT

size: NA
V: TRBV7-2
D: TRBD1
J: TRBJ2-3
CDR3: CASSFAHPPGTEHTNTQYF
DNA: TGTGCCAGCAGCTTCGCACACCCCCCCGGGACAGAGCACACGAATACGCAGTATTTT

size: NA
V: TRBV28
D: NA
J: TRBJ2-7
CDR3: CVTTSSYEQYF
DNA: TGTGTCACTACTAGCTCCTACGAGCAGTACTTC

size: NA
V: TRBV3-1/TRBV3-2
D: NA
J: TRBJ2-2
CDR3: CASSQVGANTGELFF
DNA: TGTGCCAGCAGCCAAGTGGGCGCGAACACCGGGGAGCTGTTTTTT

size: NA
V: TRBV2
D: NA
J: TRBJ1-4
CDR3: CASNRDGATNEKLFF
DNA: TGTGCCAGCAACCGGGACGGTGCAACTAATGAAAAACTGTTTTTT

size: NA
V: TRBV5-6
D: NA
J: TRBJ1-2
CDR3: CASSPPVNAYGYTF
DNA: TGTGCCAGCAGCCCCCCAGTAAATGCCTATGGCTACACCTTC

size: NA
V: TRBV18
D: NA
J: TRBJ1-3
CDR3: CASSQEQGSGNTIYF
DNA: TGTGCCAGCTCTCAAGAACAGGGTTCCGGAAACACCATATATTTT

size: NA
V: TRBV7-9
D: TRBD2
J: TRBJ2-3
CDR3: CASSLGGLAGADTQYF
DNA: TGTGCCAGCAGCTTAGGGGGACTAGCGGGGGCAGATACGCAGTATTTT

size: NA
V: TRBV7-9
D: TRBD2
J: TRBJ2-3
CDR3: CASSPRGSGGLSTDTQYF
DNA: TGTGCCAGCAGTCCACGCGGTAGCGGGGGCCTTAGCACAGATACGCAGTATTTT

size: NA
V: TRBV6-1
D: NA
J: TRBJ1-2
CDR3: CASSEKWRDYGYTF
DNA: TGTGCCAGCAGTGAAAAGTGGAGAGACTATGGCTACACCTTC

size: NA
V: TRBV24-1
D: NA
J: TRBJ2-6
CDR3: CATSDSGANVLTF
DNA: TGTGCCACCAGTGATTCTGGGGCCAACGTCCTGACTTTC

size: NA
V: TRBV27
D: NA
J: TRBJ1-5
CDR3: CASSLFGGQSNQPQHF
DNA: TGTGCCAGCAGTTTATTTGGCGGACAGTCGAATCAGCCCCAGCATTTT

size: few
V: TRBV7-9
D: NA
J: TRBJ2-1
CDR3: CASSSSGTGNEQFF
DNA: TGTGCCAGCAGCTCGTCCGGGACGGGGAATGAGCAGTTCTTC

size: NA
V: TRBV15
D: NA
J: TRBJ2-3
CDR3: CATSREGRVTDTQYF
DNA: TGTGCCACCAGCAGAGAGGGCAGGGTTACAGATACGCAGTATTTT

size: NA
V: TRBV6-1
D: NA
J: TRBJ1-1
CDR3: CASSDGVGRAEAFF
DNA: TGTGCCAGCAGTGATGGGGTGGGGAGGGCTGAAGCTTTCTTT

size: NA
V: TRBV6-1
D: NA
J: TRBJ1-3
CDR3: CASSERGPHSGNTIYF
DNA: TGTGCCAGCAGTGAACGGGGACCTCACTCTGGAAACACCATATATTTT

size: NA
V: TRBV6-5
D: NA
J: TRBJ1-2
CDR3: CAIEQTIDLYGYTF
DNA: TGTGCCATCGAACAGACGATTGACCTCTATGGCTACACCTTC

size: NA
V: TRBV7-9
D: TRBD1
J: TRBJ1-4
CDR3: CASSTGQGNEKLFF
DNA: TGTGCCAGCAGCACGGGACAGGGGAACGAAAAACTGTTTTTT

size: NA
V: TRBV28
D: NA
J: TRBJ2-1
CDR3: CASRITGWDAYNEQFF
DNA: TGTGCCAGCAGGATTACAGGGTGGGACGCCTACAATGAGCAGTTCTTC

size: NA
V: TRBV6-5
D: TRBD1
J: TRBJ2-2
CDR3: CASPRDRGHTGELFF
DNA: TGTGCCAGCCCCCGGGACAGGGGACACACCGGGGAGCTGTTTTTT

size: NA
V: TRBV19
D: NA
J: TRBJ1-1
CDR3: CASSNRWTEAFF
DNA: TGTGCCAGTAGTAACAGGTGGACTGAAGCTTTCTTT

size: NA
V: TRBV7-3
D: TRBD2
J: TRBJ2-1
CDR3: CASSLRGGRSHNEQFF
DNA: TGTGCCAGCAGCTTAAGGGGCGGGAGGAGCCACAATGAGCAGTTCTTC

size: NA
V: TRBV7-9
D: TRBD2
J: TRBJ2-1
CDR3: CASSLQAGSYNEQFF
DNA: TGTGCCAGCAGCTTACAAGCGGGATCCTACAATGAGCAGTTCTTC